Listed below are T cell receptor beta chains from one sample, sequenced in a study of T cell responses to AZD1222 COVID-19 vaccine. Assay: immunoSEQ multiplex PCR; the TCRdb copy retains only in-frame clones and omits some. The repertoire holds about 120,000 clones, with 85% to 90% as singletons. The sequencing here drew on peripheral blood, taken 28 days after the second AZD1222 dose. These receptors originate from an adult who received the AZD1222 COVID-19 vaccine. The CDR3 runs from the conserved cysteine through the conserved F or W. Fields, in order: D gene, J gene, V gene, clone size, CDR3 protein, CDR3 DNA. A D gene is named only where the DNA matches it firmly. Not every row has a clone size; where given, it reads once, few, many or a size class.

TRBD1,TRBJ2-1,TRBV5-4,.,CASSPVTGGSQFF,TGTGCCAGCAGCCCGGTAACAGGGGGCAGTCAGTTCTTC
.,TRBJ2-7,TRBV6-1,.,CASSEFRSSYEQYF,TGTGCCAGCAGTGAGTTCCGAAGCTCCTACGAGCAGTACTTC
.,TRBJ1-2,TRBV6-5,few,CASSYTPNYGYTF,TGTGCCAGCAGTTACACCCCTAACTATGGCTACACCTTC
.,TRBJ1-5,TRBV7-2,.,CASSRRNNQPQHF,TGTGCCAGCAGCCGTAGAAATAATCAGCCCCAGCATTTT
.,TRBJ1-1,TRBV9,.,CASSGSGNEAEAFF,TGTGCCAGCAGCGGGTCGGGGAACGAGGCTGAAGCTTTCTTT
.,TRBJ2-7,TRBV19,.,CASSIEAGSYEQYF,TGTGCCAGTAGTATAGAGGCCGGGTCCTACGAGCAGTACTTC
.,TRBJ1-1,TRBV29-1,.,CSVSHGGTEAFF,TGCAGCGTCAGTCATGGGGGGACTGAAGCTTTCTTT
.,TRBJ2-7,TRBV11-2,.,CASSVRVEGQYF,TGTGCCAGCAGCGTCAGGGTGGAGGGGCAGTACTTC
.,TRBJ2-3,TRBV6-5,.,CASRSPAQHTQYF,TGTGCCAGCAGAAGCCCGGCGCAACATACGCAGTATTTT
TRBD1,TRBJ2-2,TRBV28,medium-sized,CATARDRGRDWAGELFF,TGTGCCACCGCCCGGGACAGGGGGCGCGATTGGGCCGGGGAGCTGTTTTTT
TRBD1,TRBJ1-2,TRBV7-2,.,CASSTGTGITNGYTF,TGTGCCAGCAGCACGGGGACAGGGATAACAAATGGCTACACCTTC
TRBD2,TRBJ2-5,TRBV6-5,.,CASSYGTSGEETQYF,TGTGCCAGCAGTTACGGGACTAGCGGGGAAGAGACCCAGTACTTC
.,TRBJ1-4,TRBV9,.,CASSATRKDEKLFF,TGTGCCAGCAGCGCTACTAGGAAGGATGAAAAACTGTTTTTT
.,TRBJ1-2,TRBV6-4,.,CASSGSDYGYTF,TGTGCCAGCAGTGGGTCTGACTATGGCTACACCTTC
.,TRBJ1-4,TRBV4-1,.,CASSQVSVVREKLFF,TGCGCCAGCAGCCAAGTATCCGTGGTCCGCGAAAAACTGTTTTTT
TRBD1,TRBJ2-1,TRBV28,.,CASSLGQGNRNEQFF,TGTGCCAGCAGTCTGGGACAGGGGAATCGAAATGAGCAGTTCTTC
TRBD1,TRBJ1-5,TRBV4-3,.,CASSLGTDNQPQHF,TGCGCCAGCAGCCTAGGGACAGACAATCAGCCCCAGCATTTT
.,TRBJ1-5,TRBV6-1,.,CASSETGRAPQPQHF,TGTGCCAGCAGTGAAACGGGGCGCGCCCCCCAGCCCCAGCATTTT
.,TRBJ1-1,TRBV18,.,CASSQSWNTEAFF,TGTGCCAGCTCCCAGTCATGGAACACTGAAGCTTTCTTT
.,TRBJ2-7,TRBV6-5,.,CASSQTYEQYF,TGTGCCAGCAGTCAGACCTACGAGCAGTACTTC
.,TRBJ2-7,TRBV6-5,.,CASTGKSYEQYF,TGTGCCAGCACAGGGAAATCCTACGAGCAGTACTTC
.,TRBJ2-5,TRBV7-8,.,CASSRVGSRRETQYF,TGTGCCAGCAGCCGCGTGGGCTCAAGGAGGGAGACCCAGTACTTC
.,TRBJ2-5,TRBV27,once,CASSQLTGRGQETQYF,TGTGCCAGCAGTCAACTAACAGGGAGGGGTCAAGAGACCCAGTACTTC
TRBD2,TRBJ2-5,TRBV24-1,.,CATSWGTSGQETQYF,TGTGCCACCAGTTGGGGGACTAGCGGGCAAGAGACCCAGTACTTC
.,TRBJ2-5,TRBV27,.,CASSFGSGLETQYF,TGTGCCAGCAGTTTTGGGTCTGGGTTGGAGACCCAGTACTTC
.,TRBJ1-2,TRBV24-1,once,CATSRVWGYTF,TGTGCCACCAGCCGGGTGTGGGGCTACACCTTC
.,TRBJ2-7,TRBV28,.,CASSLRGGLREQYF,TGTGCCAGCAGTCTCCGGGGCGGCCTTAGGGAGCAGTACTTC
TRBD1,TRBJ1-5,TRBV7-2,.,CASSPGQGGRPQHF,TGTGCCAGCAGCCCAGGACAGGGAGGTAGGCCCCAGCATTTT
.,TRBJ1-1,TRBV5-4,.,CASSSDKLNTEAFF,TGTGCCAGCAGCTCTGACAAATTGAACACTGAAGCTTTCTTT
TRBD1,TRBJ2-7,TRBV3-1/TRBV3-2,.,CASSHLGGTYEQYF,TGTGCCAGCAGCCATTTAGGGGGCACCTACGAGCAGTACTTC
.,TRBJ2-7,TRBV11-3,.,CASTTGYSDGGEQYF,TGTGCCAGCACGACTGGGTACTCCGATGGAGGAGAGCAGTACTTC
.,TRBJ2-7,TRBV6-5,.,CASTRDTTRDEQYF,TGTGCCAGCACCCGGGACACAACGAGGGACGAGCAGTACTTC
TRBD1,TRBJ1-6,TRBV5-1,.,CASSLETGAYSPLHF,TGCGCCAGCAGCTTGGAGACAGGGGCCTATTCACCCCTCCACTTT
.,TRBJ2-2,TRBV3-1/TRBV3-2,few,CASSATLGDTANTGELFF,TGTGCCAGCAGCGCTACGCTAGGGGACACCGCGAACACCGGGGAGCTGTTTTTT
.,TRBJ2-7,TRBV18,.,CASSPNTGREQYF,TGTGCCAGCTCACCAAACACAGGACGCGAGCAGTACTTC
.,TRBJ2-5,TRBV18,.,CASSPPVGKETQYF,TGTGCCAGCTCACCACCGGTCGGAAAAGAGACCCAGTACTTC
.,TRBJ2-7,TRBV12-5,.,CASGLGQSYEQYF,TGTGCTAGTGGTTTGGGACAGTCCTACGAGCAGTACTTC
.,TRBJ1-2,TRBV6-6,once,CASSYPGLYGYTF,TGTGCCAGCAGTTACCCGGGGCTCTATGGCTACACCTTC
TRBD2,TRBJ2-3,TRBV9,.,CASSVGGGNTDTQYF,TGTGCCAGCAGCGTAGGCGGGGGGAACACAGATACGCAGTATTTT
.,TRBJ2-1,TRBV11-2,.,CASSVDSWGLAYNEQFF,TGTGCCAGCAGCGTAGACAGTTGGGGTTTGGCCTACAATGAGCAGTTCTTC
TRBD1,TRBJ1-6,TRBV28,.,CASSLSGQGNSPLHF,TGTGCCAGCAGTTTATCCGGACAGGGGAATTCACCCCTCCACTTT
TRBD1,TRBJ1-2,TRBV6-6,.,CASSHPPGQGNYGYTF,TGTGCCAGCAGTCATCCACCGGGACAGGGGAACTATGGCTACACCTTC
TRBD1,TRBJ1-5,TRBV28,.,CASSVGQGFRQPQHF,TGTGCCAGCAGCGTGGGACAGGGTTTTCGTCAGCCCCAGCATTTT
.,TRBJ1-2,TRBV9,.,CASSVSGSTGGYTF,TGTGCCAGCAGCGTAAGTGGTTCTACGGGTGGCTACACCTTC
.,TRBJ2-7,TRBV4-3,.,CASSQAGASSYEQYF,TGCGCCAGCAGCCAGGCGGGGGCCAGCTCCTACGAGCAGTACTTC
TRBD1,TRBJ1-5,TRBV28,.,CASGETGGANQPQHF,TGTGCCAGCGGAGAGACAGGGGGCGCGAATCAGCCCCAGCATTTT
.,TRBJ1-1,TRBV7-9,.,CASSLVDFFTNTEAFF,TGTGCCAGCAGCTTGGTGGATTTCTTCACGAACACTGAAGCTTTCTTT
.,TRBJ1-3,TRBV7-9,once,CASSLVTSYSGNTIYF,TGTGCCAGCAGCTTAGTTACCTCCTACTCTGGAAACACCATATATTTT
.,TRBJ1-6,TRBV10-2,.,CASRGQAGNDSPLHF,TGCGCCAGCAGGGGACAAGCAGGGAATGATTCACCCCTCCACTTT
TRBD1,TRBJ2-7,TRBV12-5,.,CASGAGTGSYEQYF,TGTGCTAGTGGTGCGGGGACAGGATCCTACGAGCAGTACTTC
.,TRBJ2-7,TRBV11-3,.,CASSGTDTHEQYF,TGTGCCAGCAGCGGGACGGACACTCACGAGCAGTACTTC
TRBD1,TRBJ1-2,TRBV6-1,.,CASSENLQGLFYTF,TGTGCCAGCAGTGAAAACTTACAGGGGCTCTTCTACACCTTC
.,TRBJ2-7,TRBV2,.,CASSLDSYEQYF,TGTGCCAGCAGCTTAGACAGCTACGAGCAGTACTTC
.,TRBJ1-4,TRBV4-2,.,CASSQGDRNNEKLFF,TGTGCCAGCAGCCAAGGAGACCGAAATAATGAAAAACTGTTTTTT
.,TRBJ2-1,TRBV18,.,CASSAQLGGEQFF,TGTGCCAGCTCAGCCCAGTTAGGGGGTGAGCAGTTCTTC
.,TRBJ1-1,TRBV19,.,CASSLPGGGSTEAFF,TGTGCCAGTAGTCTTCCCGGGGGAGGGAGCACTGAAGCTTTCTTT
TRBD1,TRBJ1-5,TRBV19,.,CASSTTGGFQPQHF,TGTGCCAGTAGTACAACAGGGGGTTTCCAGCCCCAGCATTTT